This TCR beta chain derives from a study of T cells after yellow fever vaccination (dated by TCRdb to between 2018 and 2021). About the investigation overall: The SMART-Seq v4 Ultra Low Input RNA kit was used to prepare libraries from fractions with low cell numbers. Bulk PBMC replicates and cell subsets were isolated from blood drawn at multiple timepoints before and after both primary and secondary immunization. To follow T-cell clones before and after both primary and booster YFV17D yellow fever vaccination, bulk TCR alpha and beta repertoires underwent longitudinal sequencing. Two healthy male donors made up the cohort, one aged 18 to 30 years and the other aged 30 to 40 years. General findings and caveats noted by the study authors: Because abundant contaminating clonotypes from the bulk population could be contained in FACS-sorted repertoires, computational filtering was required. A small share of clonotypes was detected in both CD4 and CD8 compartments, with the overlap likely arising from convergent recombination. Because the study included only a couple of donors, the extent to which the findings can be generalized is limited. The secondary T-cell response was found to be weaker but faster than the primary response, with a peak reached on day 5 rather than on day 15. Most clones expanded after primary vaccination (96% of CD4 and roughly 90% of CD8) were re-detected after the booster, suggesting that broad memory maintenance occurred.

This clonotype showed up just a few times. It lacks a known antigen. No quality values exist for individual bases; no much larger clone is one base distant. TCR cDNA was made using 5'RACE template switching, a step that added a universal primer site and unique molecular identifiers. Priming of cDNA synthesis was performed from both the TCR alpha and TCR beta constant segments. Library amplification involved two PCR steps, and the second step added sample barcodes and sequencing adapters. Sequencing of libraries was performed on Illumina HiSeq 2500 (2x100 bp) or NovaSeq (2x150 bp). Under the source paper's analysis protocol: Demultiplexing of reads and collapsing into UMI consensus sequences were performed with MIGEC, and V(D)J alignment was carried out with MiXCR. Vaccine-responding clonotypes were defined with edgeR using replicate PBMC samples, requiring FDR below 0.01 and a log2 fold change above 5 up to day 15. Each bulk clonotype was labeled CD4 or CD8 based on which sequenced repertoire, CD4 or CD8, contained the clonotype at higher abundance. TCRdb handled the public reads itself, with Q25 trimming in fastp and clone calling in MiXCR, and kept productive beta chains. Duplicate CDR3 protein sequences are folded into a single record with the most common DNA and genes. TCRdb assigned the V and J calls; the authors' analysis was not used. Within this sample are roughly 300,000 distinct CDR3 sequences, with roughly 8.6% of them counted one time only. 15% to 20% of the sample belongs to the ten largest clones.

Read against the paper, the sample's treatment or condition label means: live attenuated yellow fever vaccine strain. At each blood-draw timepoint, two biological replicates of bulk PBMCs were collected. PBMCs were isolated from peripheral blood using a standard Ficoll-Paque protocol. TriZol was used to extract RNA from bulk PBMCs, CD4 and CD8 fractions, and dextramer-positive and dextramer-negative fractions. The CDR3 goes from the cysteine to the phenylalanine over 14 residues. Left in the record is the CDR3 DNA by itself, 42 bases read in frame from the first base. Trimming costs V 3 bases and J 4 bases, and their ends lie 9 bases apart.

The sequence is built from TRBV12-3 or TRBV12-4 and TRBJ1-4, with TRBD1 perhaps the D gene, on 5 matching bases. The clonotype was recovered from a man aged 18 to 30 who received the YFV17D yellow fever vaccine. The sample consisted of PBMCs, taken about 49 days after the first yellow fever vaccination. The CDR3 corresponds to CASSLLQVNEKLFF. The sequenced DNA is TGTGCCAGCAGTTTGCTACAGGTTAATGAAAAACTGTTTTTT.